This T cell receptor beta chain was sequenced for a study of technical replicates of blood from a handful of donors. Only in-frame clones appear in the TCRdb table, and some are missing; sequencing was by immunoSEQ multiplex PCR. The table lists more than 65,000 clones, around 95% of them singletons, with around 0.37% in the top ten. The receptor was isolated from a human donor in good health. The sequenced material came from T cells isolated from PBMCs.

CDR3 DNA: TGTGCCAGCAGCTCGGGACAGGGCACCTACGAGCAGTACTTC. This encodes CASSSGQGTYEQYF. The chain uses TRBV2 and TRBJ2-7; 9 bases map to TRBD1. Germline values: CDR1 SNHLY, CDR2 FYNNEI. After removal of 6 bases from V and 2 bases from J, the junction contained 5 bases not matched to a gene. The CDR3 consists of 14 residues.